These 27 T cell receptor beta chains were sequenced from one sample in a study of CD8 T cells in Susac syndrome. When the RNA was reverse transcribed, random hexamers were used with an input of 0.5 to 1 ug. TCRdb re-called the immunoSEQ multiplex PCR reads through MiXCR, storing one row per CDR3 protein. This sample has 130,000 or so distinct CDR3 sequences, with 90% to 95% found just once. The sample comprised CD4+ T cells from PBMCs. These receptors were taken from a human donor with multiple sclerosis.

The rearrangement links TRBV2 to TRBJ2-1, with D maybe TRBD1 (6 bases). The CDR3 has 14 amino acids. CDR1 and CDR2 (germline): SNHLY, FYNNEI. V was trimmed by 3 bases and J by 13 bases, leaving 19 bases between them. This chain's CDR3 is CASSDRGSPATQFF. In DNA form, the CDR3 reads TGTGCCAGCAGTGACAGGGGATCTCCCGCCACACAGTTCTTC.

The chain couples TRBV20-1 to TRBJ2-3, with 13 positions matching TRBD2. Germline-derived CDR1 and CDR2 are DFQATT and SNEGSKA (reference sequence). V gave up 5 bases and J gave up 3 bases; unmatched junction bases: 11. The CDR3 extends over 17 amino acids. In DNA, the CDR3 is TGCAGTGCTGTTACCCCCGGACTAGCGGGAGTGACAGATACGCAGTATTTT. It yields the protein CSAVTPGLAGVTDTQYF.

This clonotype has only a few counts. The rearrangement uses TRBV30 and TRBJ2-6; possible D gene TRBD1, 7 bases. V was cut by 3 bases and J by 2 bases, with 14 bases left in between. CDR1 is GTSNPN and CDR2 is SVGIG in the germline V gene (reference sequence). The CDR3 has 16 amino acids. The CDR3 DNA sequence: TGTGCCTGGAGCCAGGGGGGCGGGACTGGGGCCAACGTCCTGACTTTC. Translated, it gives CAWSQGGGTGANVLTF.

The chain links TRBV5-4 to TRBJ2-2; 9 nucleotides agree with TRBD1. The length of the CDR3 is 14 residues. Germline assignment: CDR1 SGHNT and CDR2 YYREEE (reference sequence). The V segment lost 5 bases and the J segment 4 bases; nucleotides outside the gene matches: 3. The CDR3 loop reads CASRLDRGTGELFF. The CDR3 nucleotides are TGTGCCAGCAGGCTGGACAGGGGCACCGGGGAGCTGTTTTTT.

This clonotype was seen a single time. The V and J genes are TRBV6-2 or TRBV6-3 and TRBJ2-4, with D possibly TRBD2 on 5 matching bases. From germline, CDR1 is MNHEY and CDR2 SVGEGT. The CDR3 is 13 amino acids. V lost 8 bases to trimming and J lost 4 bases, with 12 bases between them. The CDR3 sequence: CASEGTVKNIQYF. CDR3 sequence (DNA): TGTGCCAGCGAGGGCACGGTTAAAAACATTCAGTACTTC.

This chain uses TRBV12-3 or TRBV12-4 with TRBJ1-2, with D unresolved. This CDR3 is built from 12 residues. The V gene lost 6 bases and the J gene lost 7 bases, with 12 bases spanning the gap. The CDR3 reads CASSPARSGYTF. DNA for the CDR3: TGTGCCAGCAGCCCGGCCAGGAGTGGCTACACCTTC.

This chain links TRBV14 with TRBJ2-5; D might be TRBD2 (5 bases). V dropped 1 base and J dropped 5 bases, with 14 bases sitting between them. Germline-derived CDR1 and CDR2 are SGHDN and FVKESK. The CDR3 is made up of 15 amino acids. CDR3 DNA sequence: TGTGCCAGCAGCCAAGTTTCCGGGGTGACTGAGACCCAGTACTTC. Its protein is CASSQVSGVTETQYF. The entire variable domain, with the rest obtained from reference TRBV14 and TRBJ2-5, is as follows: EAGVTQFPSHSVIEKGQTVTLRCDPISGHDNLYWYRRVMGKEIKFLLHFVKESKQDESGMPNNRFLAERTGGTYSTLKVQPAELEDSGVYFCASSQVSGVTETQYFGPGTRLLVL.

The J gene is TRBJ2-7, the V gene TRBV3-1; D possibly corresponds to TRBD1 (5 bases). Trimming removed 4 bases from V and 0 bases from J, with 10 bases in between. This CDR3 has 14 residues. CDR1 and CDR2 (germline): LGHDT, YNNKEL (reference sequence). CDR3 in amino acids: CASSLGHLSYEQYF. The CDR3, as DNA: TGTGCCAGCAGCCTTGGACACCTCTCCTACGAGCAGTACTTC.

This chain connects TRBV6-6 to TRBJ2-1; 10 bases agree with TRBD2. Germline V lookup: CDR1 MNHNY, CDR2 SVGAGI (reference sequence). CDR3 length equals 12 residues. V dropped 5 bases and J dropped 10; count of bases not matched to a gene: 2. The CDR3 region is CASSTSGKEQFF. CDR3 DNA: TGTGCCAGCAGTACTAGCGGGAAGGAGCAGTTCTTC.

This chain links TRBV7-2 with TRBJ2-7; D is perhaps TRBD1 (5 bases). V was cut by 5 bases and J by 5 bases, with 16 bases left in between. CDR1 and CDR2 (germline): SGHTA, FQGNSA. This CDR3 is built from 14 residues. The CDR3 spells CASSQYRPSDEQYF. DNA of the CDR3: TGTGCCAGCAGCCAATACAGGCCCAGCGACGAGCAGTACTTC.

Written as DNA, the CDR3 is TGCAGCGTTGGATTCGCAGGGGGCACTCAGCCCCAGCATTTT. Its translation: CSVGFAGGTQPQHF. V gene TRBV29-1 combines with J gene TRBJ1-5; TRBD1 matches 8 bases. The CDR3 loop spans 14 amino acids. Germline CDR1 SQVTM, CDR2 ANQGSEA. The J segment lost 6 bases and the V segment lost 4 bases, leaving 8 bases of the junction unmatched.

The CDR3 reads CASSRGPEAFF. Here the CDR3 DNA reads TGTGCCAGCAGTCGGGGGCCTGAAGCTTTCTTT. This chain links TRBV6-5 with TRBJ1-1; possible D gene TRBD1, 6 bases. CDR1 MNHEY and CDR2 SVGAGI come from the germline V gene. V lost 5 bases and J lost 6, with 7 bases in between. The CDR3 totals 11 residues.

The chain employs TRBV27 and TRBJ2-7; either TRBD1 or TRBD2 may fit D (5 bases each). Trimming took 8 bases from V and 4 from J, leaving 15 bases between them. Germline V gene data show CDR1 as MNHEY and CDR2 as SMNVEV (reference sequence). There are 13 residues in the CDR3. The CDR3 loop is CASGSQGAYEQYF. For the CDR3, the DNA is TGTGCCAGCGGGTCGCAGGGAGCGTACGAGCAGTACTTC.

The chain links TRBV5-4 to TRBJ2-5; D remains unclear. V was cut by 4 bases and J by 2 bases, with 9 bases left in between. From germline, CDR1 is SGHNT and CDR2 YYREEE (reference sequence). The CDR3 runs 13 residues. In DNA, the CDR3 is TGTGCCAGCAGCGTACCCGCTCAAGAGACCCAGTACTTC. Its protein is CASSVPAQETQYF.

The chain combines TRBV4-2 with TRBJ2-7; 12 bases map to TRBD2. The junction had 2 bases not matched to a gene; V was cut back by 4 bases and J by 7 bases. This CDR3 contains 13 residues. Germline V gives CDR1 LGHNA, CDR2 YNFKEQ. The CDR3 spells CASSRGLAGEQYF. The CDR3 DNA is TGTGCCAGCAGCCGTGGACTAGCGGGGGAGCAGTACTTC.

The chain joins TRBV6-6 to TRBJ1-2, with a tentative D call TRBD1 (6 bases). This CDR3 region has 13 residues. Trimming left V 7 bases short and J 6 bases short, with 15 bases between. The germline V gene has CDR1 MNHNY and CDR2 SVGAGI (reference sequence). The DNA for the CDR3 is TGTGCCAGCACCGCAGGGGCAGCGGATGGCTACACCTTC. This encodes CASTAGAADGYTF.

J is TRBJ2-1 and V is TRBV28, with D hard to call. Trimming took 6 bases from V and 0 from J, leaving 6 bases between them. CDR3 size: 13 residues. Germline V gene sequence: CDR1 MDHEN, CDR2 SYDVKM. The chain's CDR3 is CASRRSSYNEQFF. CDR3 nucleotides: TGTGCCAGCAGACGGAGCTCCTACAATGAGCAGTTCTTC.

This sequence joins TRBV30 and TRBJ2-5, with TRBD2 matching 9 bases. Trimming removed 0 bases from V and 5 bases from J; junction bases left unmatched: 7. Germline lookup yields CDR1 GTSNPN and CDR2 SVGIG (reference sequence). This CDR3 is 15 amino acids long. CDR3 protein: CAWSVIAGVQETQYF. As DNA, the CDR3 is TGTGCCTGGAGTGTGATAGCGGGGGTACAGGAGACCCAGTACTTC.

The chain is built from TRBV24-1 and TRBJ2-5, with D possibly TRBD1 on 6 matching bases. The germline CDR1 and CDR2 sequences are KGHDR and SFDVKD. The length of the CDR3 is 13 residues. Trimming shortened V by 4 bases and J by 2 bases, and 7 bases separated the two germline ends. CDR3 DNA: TGTGCCACCAGTGACCAGGGGCAAGAGACCCAGTACTTC. Translating gives CATSDQGQETQYF.

The DNA of the CDR3 is TGTGCCAGCTTCTCGAGATTGCCCGACGAGCAGTACTTC. Protein: CASFSRLPDEQYF. The rearrangement uses TRBV28 and TRBJ2-7; D remains unclear. V was cut by 8 bases and J by 5 bases, with 16 bases left in between. Germline CDR1 is MDHEN and CDR2 is SYDVKM. This CDR3 contains 13 residues.

This sequence joins TRBV29-1 and TRBJ2-1; tentatively, D is TRBD1 or TRBD2 (6 bases each). V was shortened by 2 bases and J by 10 bases, with 15 bases between the two germline ends. CDR1 and CDR2 (germline): SQVTM, ANQGSEA. The CDR3 is made up of 13 amino acids. CDR3: CSVESWGAGEQFF. CDR3 in DNA: TGCAGCGTTGAATCTTGGGGGGCTGGGGAGCAGTTCTTC.

A single count supports this clonotype. The chain is built from TRBV28 and TRBJ2-2; no clear D. The CDR3 is 14 residues long. The germline V gene encodes CDR1 MDHEN and CDR2 SYDVKM. With 2 bases removed from V and 8 bases from J, the gap between germline ends came to 12 bases. CDR3 DNA sequence: TGTGCCAGCAGTTTAGTCCCTGTTGGTGGGGAGCTGTTTTTT. It translates to CASSLVPVGGELFF.

The chain joins TRBV7-2 to TRBJ2-5, with D perhaps matching TRBD1 (5 bases). This CDR3 comprises 13 residues. V was shortened by 7 bases and J by 2 bases, with 11 bases between the two germline ends. Germline V gene data show CDR1 as SGHTA and CDR2 as FQGNSA. CDR3 sequence (DNA): TGTGCCAGCAACAGGCTTTTTCAAGAGACCCAGTACTTC. It codes for CASNRLFQETQYF.

This clonotype was counted once. The chain employs TRBV23-1 and TRBJ1-6; D perhaps matches TRBD1 (5 bases). TRBV23-1 is identified as an open reading frame with a role that is uncertain. The CDR3 consists of 18 residues. Between the trimmed V and J ends, which lost 4 bases and 1 base, there was a span of 17 bases. CDR3 nucleotide sequence: TGCGCCAGCAGTCCTATCGACAGAAACGCATCCTATAATTCACCCCTCCACTTT. Encoded protein: CASSPIDRNASYNSPLHF.

V is TRBV30 and J is TRBJ2-7; D remains ambiguous. Looked up from germline, CDR1 is GTSNPN and CDR2 is SVGIG (reference sequence). The CDR3 is made up of 13 amino acids. Trimming took 2 bases from V and 1 from J, leaving 9 bases between them. The DNA of the CDR3 is TGTGCCTGGAGTATGGAGTTATCCTACGAGCAGTACTTC. Encoded protein: CAWSMELSYEQYF. Together with reference TRBV30 and TRBJ2-7, the CDR3 gives the full variable domain: SQTIHQWPATLVQPVGSPLSLECTVEGTSNPNLYWYRQAAGRGLQLLFYSVGIGQISSEVPQNLSASRPQDRQFILSSKKLLLSDSGFYLCAWSMELSYEQYFGPGTRLTVT.

This chain connects TRBV5-6 to TRBJ2-7; TRBD1 matches 10 bases. The CDR3 length is 15 residues. V lost 4 bases and J lost 5; bases outside the gene matches: 9. Per the germline V gene, CDR1 is SGHDT and CDR2 is YYEEEE. The CDR3 DNA is TGTGCCAGCAGCCAACCGGGACAGGGGAAGGACGAGCAGTACTTC. Residues: CASSQPGQGKDEQYF.

This clonotype was counted only a few times. The rearrangement links TRBV18 to TRBJ1-5; D unresolved. This CDR3 spans 12 amino acids. Per germline, CDR1 KGHSH and CDR2 LQKENI. V lost 3 bases and J 7 bases, leaving 7 bases between the germline ends. For the CDR3, the DNA is TGTGCCAGCTCACCCCCCGGGCAGCCCCAGCATTTT. It specifies CASSPPGQPQHF.